The source of this T cell receptor (beta chain) is a study of T cells in Graves' hyperthyroidism and ophthalmopathy. Amplification yielded TCR beta CDR3 regions, with RNA transcripts as the source. The primer set for the first-round RT-PCR of the TCR CDR3 was HTBI. MiXCR, applied by TCRdb to the multiplex PCR reads, yields one record per CDR3 protein. The repertoire holds a few hundred thousand distinct CDR3 sequences, 46% seen once, with 15% to 20% in the top ten. The CDR3 runs to 17 residues. Unmatched junction bases numbered 9, after V lost 3 bases and J lost 1 base. Germline V lookup: CDR1 SGHVS, CDR2 FQNEAQ.

The sample was peripheral blood or thyroid tissue (not recorded which). This clonotype was obtained from an adult woman with Graves' disease, either hyperthyroidism or ophthalmopathy (not recorded which). The V gene is TRBV7-8, the J gene TRBJ2-5; 9 positions agree with TRBD1. CDR3 residues: CASSFREDRGGQETQYF. For the CDR3, the DNA is TGTGCCAGCAGCTTCAGGGAGGACAGGGGAGGCCAAGAGACCCAGTACTTC. The complete variable domain, with remaining parts taken from reference TRBV7-8 and TRBJ2-5, reads GAGVSQSPRYKVAKRGQDVALRCDPISGHVSLFWYQQALGQGPEFLTYFQNEAQLDKSGLPSDRFFAERPEGSVSTLKIQRTQQEDSAVYLCASSFREDRGGQETQYFGPGTRLLVL.